This TCR beta chain was observed in a study of vaccination and CD4 T cells after COVID-19. About the research overall: SARS-CoV-2 PCR on nasal swabs had been positive for the convalescent patients; nine were mild and one was severe. SARS-CoV-2, HCoV-NL63, HCoV-OC43 and HCoV-229E supplied the overlapping spike peptides used to stimulate cells.

Sequence data for DNA of cultured CD4+ T cells were generated by the Oncomine TCR Beta short-read assay. TCRdb used MiXCR to reprocess the PCR reads, holding one entry per CDR3 protein. The sample consists of 14,000 to 15,000 distinct CDR3 sequences, roughly half of them appearing once. The table lists this clonotype with a few counts. The antigen remains unidentified. Germline V gives CDR1 MNHEY, CDR2 SVGEGT. V gave up 7 bases and J gave up 4 bases, with 11 bases separating them. The length of the CDR3 is 14 residues. The treatment: roughly 10-day PBMC culture with coronavirus spike peptide pools or control peptides (ViraFEST assay). ViraFEST enlarged antigen-specific T cell populations with peptide pools and afterwards sequenced TCRs. Upon completion of approximately ten days of culture, CD4+ T cells were isolated via negative selection.

Sequencing was performed on cultured CD4+ T cells from blood, taken after SARS-CoV-2 vaccination. The V call is TRBV6-2 or TRBV6-3, the J call TRBJ1-6; D may be TRBD1 (5 bases). The TCR comes from a human donor with COVID-19. The CDR3 nucleotides are TGTGCCAGCACCCAGGGATCATATAATTCACCCCTCCACTTT. It encodes CASTQGSYNSPLHF.